The clone carrying this TCR beta chain has a handful of counts. Its antigen remains unknown. Construction of the TCR beta libraries employed iRepertoire HTBI primers in conjunction with Arm-PCR of CDR3 regions. One entry per CDR3 protein results from TCRdb running MiXCR on the multiplex PCR reads. The sample holds over 400,000 distinct CDR3 sequences, roughly 15% seen once. Time point given: newly diagnosed GD, antithyroid drugs for less than 3 months. RNA from PBMCs was the source of the TCR library. These data come from a study of regulatory T cells in long-lasting Graves disease. The CDR3 is 13 amino acids. Germline lookup yields CDR1 MNHEY and CDR2 SMNVEV (reference sequence). Trimming left V 3 bases short and J 7 bases short, with 12 bases between. Study-wide points: Among samples with persistent disease, TRBV28, TRBJ1-2 and TRBJ2-5 were favored.

The same data also contributed to another study, on T cells in Graves' hyperthyroidism and ophthalmopathy. Turning to that study: Ophthalmopathy prediction by the model preceded onset by a median about 6.3 months.

The sequence was obtained from a woman aged 45-65 years with Graves disease. V is TRBV27 and J is TRBJ1-2; tentative D call: TRBD1 (5 bases). The material was peripheral blood mononuclear cells (PBMCs), obtained at new diagnosis, from a patient treated with antithyroid drugs. CDR3 nucleotides: TGTGCCAGCAGTTTGGGGGTTGAGGGTGGCTACACCTTC. Protein product: CASSLGVEGGYTF.